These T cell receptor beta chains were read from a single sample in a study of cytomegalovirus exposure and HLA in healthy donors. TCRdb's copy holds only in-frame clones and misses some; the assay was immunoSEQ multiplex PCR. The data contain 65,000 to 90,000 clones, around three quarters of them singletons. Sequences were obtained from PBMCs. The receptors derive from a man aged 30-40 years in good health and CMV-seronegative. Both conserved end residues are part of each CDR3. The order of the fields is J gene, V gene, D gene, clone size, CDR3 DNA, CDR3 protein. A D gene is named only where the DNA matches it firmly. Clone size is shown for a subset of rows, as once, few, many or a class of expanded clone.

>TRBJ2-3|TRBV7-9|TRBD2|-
TGTGCCAGCAGCGTGACCGGGGGGACGACAGATACGCAGTATTTT
CASSVTGGTTDTQYF
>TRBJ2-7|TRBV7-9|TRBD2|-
TGTGCCAGCAGAGCTGCTAGCGGGGGTTACTACGAGCAGTACTTC
CASRAASGGYYEQYF
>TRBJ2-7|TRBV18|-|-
TGTGCCAGCTCGTCGCTTCCCCTCAGGGGAAGCTCCTACGAGCAGTACTTC
CASSSLPLRGSSYEQYF
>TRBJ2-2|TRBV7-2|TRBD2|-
TGTGCCAGCAGCTTAAACGGGAGGGGCACCGGGGAGCTGTTTTTT
CASSLNGRGTGELFF
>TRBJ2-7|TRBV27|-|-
TGTGCCAGCAGTTTATCAACAGTACCCTACGAGCAGTACTTC
CASSLSTVPYEQYF
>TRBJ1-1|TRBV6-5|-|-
TGTGCCAGCGGAGGTGGCCTGAACACTGAAGCTTTCTTT
CASGGGLNTEAFF
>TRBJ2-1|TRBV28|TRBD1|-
TGTGCCAGCATTGACAGGGGAAATGAGCAGTTCTTC
CASIDRGNEQFF
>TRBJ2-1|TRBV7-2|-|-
TGTGCCAGCAGCTTAAGCGGGAATGAGCAGTTCTTC
CASSLSGNEQFF
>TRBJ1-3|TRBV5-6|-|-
TGTGCCAGCAGCTTGGACAGTCTGTCCTCTGGAAACACCATATATTTT
CASSLDSLSSGNTIYF
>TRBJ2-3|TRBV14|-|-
TGTGCCAGCAGCCAACAGTACACAGATACGCAGTATTTT
CASSQQYTDTQYF
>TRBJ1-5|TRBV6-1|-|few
TGTGCCAGCAGTGAAGGGCAGGGTGGTAATCAGCCCCAGCATTTT
CASSEGQGGNQPQHF
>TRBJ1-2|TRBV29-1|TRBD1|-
TGCAGCGTTGCTTTGGACAGGAACATTGGCTACACCTTC
CSVALDRNIGYTF
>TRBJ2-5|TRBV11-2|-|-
TGTGCCAGCAGCACTCAAGAGACCCAGTACTTC
CASSTQETQYF
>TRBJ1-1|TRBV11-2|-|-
TGTGCCAGCAGCTTAGAAGAGGTGAACACTGAAGCTTTCTTT
CASSLEEVNTEAFF
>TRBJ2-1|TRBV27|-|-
TGTGCCAGCAGTTTATCCGGGACAAATGAGCAGTTCTTC
CASSLSGTNEQFF
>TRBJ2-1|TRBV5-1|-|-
TGCGCCAGCAGGGGACTTGACAATGAGCAGTTCTTC
CASRGLDNEQFF
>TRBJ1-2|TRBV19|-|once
TGTGCCAGCCACCTGGGAGGAACGGATGGCTACACCTTC
CASHLGGTDGYTF
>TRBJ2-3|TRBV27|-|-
TGTGCCAGCAGTTCCTACAGGGCAGATACGCAGTATTTT
CASSSYRADTQYF
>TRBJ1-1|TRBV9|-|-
TGTGCCAGCAGCGTAAGAGGGGGAGAAAACACTGAAGCTTTCTTT
CASSVRGGENTEAFF
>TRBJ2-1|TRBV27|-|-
TGTGCCAGCAGTTTATTTGGCGGGTTGTACAATGAGCAGTTCTTC
CASSLFGGLYNEQFF
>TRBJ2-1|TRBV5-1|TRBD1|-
TGCGCCAGCAGCCGACAGGGGGCGGATGAGCAGTTCTTC
CASSRQGADEQFF
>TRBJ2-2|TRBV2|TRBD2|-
TGTGCCAGAAAGCGGGAGGGCCCGGGGGAGCTGTTTTTT
CARKREGPGELFF
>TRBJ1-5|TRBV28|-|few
TGTGCCAGCAGTCTAGTCAATCAGCCCCAGCATTTT
CASSLVNQPQHF
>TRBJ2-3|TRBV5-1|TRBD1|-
TGCGCCAGCTCCCTAAGACAGGGGGGCCCCACAGATACGCAGTATTTT
CASSLRQGGPTDTQYF
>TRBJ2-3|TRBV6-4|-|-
TGTGCCAGCAGTAGGAGGGGGCAGTTCACAGATACGCAGTATTTT
CASSRRGQFTDTQYF
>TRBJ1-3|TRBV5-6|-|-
TGTGCCAGCAGCCCCGGGGGGGGCATAGCGCCTGGAAACACCATATATTTT
CASSPGGGIAPGNTIYF
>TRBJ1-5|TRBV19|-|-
TGTGCCAGTAGTGGGTCGTGGGCTGGCAATCAGCCCCAGCATTTT
CASSGSWAGNQPQHF
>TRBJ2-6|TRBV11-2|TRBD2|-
TGTGCCAGCAGCCCCTGGACTAGCGGGGGGAGTGGGGCCAACGTCCTGACTTTC
CASSPWTSGGSGANVLTF
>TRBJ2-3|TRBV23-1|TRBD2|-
TGCGCCAGCAGTCAATCATCCAAACCGGAAGCGGGAGGGCCCACAGATACGCAGTATTTT
CASSQSSKPEAGGPTDTQYF
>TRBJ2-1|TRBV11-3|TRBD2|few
TGTGCCAGCAGCCCTAGGGCGGGGGGGAGGACTAACAATGAGCAGTTCTTC
CASSPRAGGRTNNEQFF
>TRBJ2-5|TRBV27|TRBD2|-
TGTGCCAGCAGTTTAGGACTAGCGGGGGGTCTAGAGACCCAGTACTTC
CASSLGLAGGLETQYF
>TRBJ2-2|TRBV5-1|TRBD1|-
TGCGCCAGCAGCCGCGGGACAGGGGGAACCGGGGAGCTGTTTTTT
CASSRGTGGTGELFF
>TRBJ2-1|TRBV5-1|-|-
TGCGCCAGCAGTACTAAGGCCCGAAGCTCCTACAATGAGCAGTTCTTC
CASSTKARSSYNEQFF
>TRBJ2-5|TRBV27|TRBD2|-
TGTGCCAGCAGTCCGTTAGCGGGGGCCTGGGAGACCCAGTACTTC
CASSPLAGAWETQYF
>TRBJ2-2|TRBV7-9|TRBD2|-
TGTGCCAGCACCCCGTCCCCGCGGGGAGGGCGTGCCGGGGAGCTGTTTTTT
CASTPSPRGGRAGELFF
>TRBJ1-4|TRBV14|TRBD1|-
TGTGCCAGCAGCGCAGACAGGGGAGATAATGAAAAACTGTTTTTT
CASSADRGDNEKLFF
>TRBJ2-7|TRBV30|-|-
TGTGCCTGGAACCATCGGGGTGAGCAGTACTTC
CAWNHRGEQYF
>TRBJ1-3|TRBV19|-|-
TGTGCCAGTCAAAGGGAGGCTGGAAACACCATATATTTT
CASQREAGNTIYF
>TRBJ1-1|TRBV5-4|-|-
TGTGCCAGCAGCTTCGGACAGTGGAACACTGAAGCTTTCTTT
CASSFGQWNTEAFF
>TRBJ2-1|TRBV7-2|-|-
TGTGCCAGCAGCTCAAGGGCGGGGTCCAATGAGCAGTTCTTC
CASSSRAGSNEQFF
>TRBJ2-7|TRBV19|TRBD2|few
TGTGCCAGTAGTTCGGGGGGGAGTTGGGGGAGCGAGCAGTACTTC
CASSSGGSWGSEQYF
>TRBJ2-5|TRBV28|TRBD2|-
TGTGCCAGCAGTTGGGTTAGCGGGGGGGTACAAGAGACCCAGTACTTC
CASSWVSGGVQETQYF
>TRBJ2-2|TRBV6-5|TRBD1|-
TGTGCCAGCAGTAGACAGGGGTCGAACACCGGGGAGCTGTTTTTT
CASSRQGSNTGELFF
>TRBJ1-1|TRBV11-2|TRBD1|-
TGTGCCAGCAGAGGGGGCGGGGAGGTGGGAGCTTTCTTT
CASRGGGEVGAFF
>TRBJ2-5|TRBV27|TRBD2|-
TGTGCCAGCAGTCCGAGGGCACTAGCGGGGGTGGAGACCCAGTACTTC
CASSPRALAGVETQYF
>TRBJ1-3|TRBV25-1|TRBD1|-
TGTGCCAGCAGTGACCGGGGGACAGAGAACACCATATATTTT
CASSDRGTENTIYF